Each of the 18 T cell receptor beta chains below was sequenced from the same sample in a study of CD8+ T cells in alopecia areata. RNA extraction and reverse transcription yielded cDNA as sequencing template. The method was immunoSEQ multiplex PCR; TCRdb's version includes in-frame clones alone and lacks a portion of them. The data hold about 150,000 clones, with more than 75% observed a single time. Sequencing was performed on CD8+ T cells sorted from blood, taken at week 0. The receptors stem from a human donor with alopecia areata.

The chain couples TRBV7-6 to TRBJ2-3; no clear D gene. This CDR3 spans 12 amino acids. V gave up 5 bases and J gave up 9 bases, with 12 bases separating them. Germline values: CDR1 SGHVS, CDR2 FNYEAQ. CDR3: CASSTELGTQYF. The DNA of the CDR3 is TGTGCCAGCAGCACCGAGTTAGGGACGCAGTATTTT.

This clone has just one count. This rearrangement joins TRBV4-1 to TRBJ2-1, with D possibly TRBD1 on 6 matching bases. Germline CDR1 MGHRA, CDR2 YSYEKL. The CDR3 runs 14 residues. V was clipped by 4 bases and J by 8 bases, with 15 bases between them. The CDR3 DNA is TGCGCCAGCAGCCGATTATGGCCAGGGGATGAGCAGTTCTTC. This translates into CASSRLWPGDEQFF.

The chain carries TRBV2 and TRBJ1-5; D might be TRBD1 (6 bases). Per the germline V gene, CDR1 is SNHLY and CDR2 is FYNNEI. The CDR3 has 18 residues. The ends were cut back, 5 bases at V and 0 bases at J, with 20 bases in the middle. The CDR3: CASSIPKPGHHSNQPQHF. The CDR3 bases are TGTGCCAGCAGTATTCCAAAACCGGGACATCATAGCAATCAGCCCCAGCATTTT. The complete variable domain, with remaining parts taken from reference TRBV2 and TRBJ1-5, reads EPEVTQTPSHQVTQMGQEVILRCVPISNHLYFYWYRQILGQKVEFLVSFYNNEISEKSEIFDDQFSVERPDGSNFTLKIRSTKLEDSAMYFCASSIPKPGHHSNQPQHFGDGTRLSIL.

This chain's CDR3 is CASSQRGTGGSYNEQFF. In DNA form, the CDR3 reads TGCGCCAGCAGCCAACGTGGGACAGGGGGATCCTACAATGAGCAGTTCTTC. The V call is TRBV4-1, the J call TRBJ2-1, with 11 bases identical to TRBD1. Germline values: CDR1 MGHRA, CDR2 YSYEKL. This CDR3 contains 17 residues. The V and J ends lost 2 bases and 1 base, in that order; junction bases with no gene match: 4.

V is TRBV4-2 and J is TRBJ2-1; 8 bases map to TRBD2. Germline CDR1 and CDR2: LGHNA and YNFKEQ. The CDR3 loop spans 14 amino acids. Germline trimming cut 3 bases from V and 10 bases from J; bases unmatched to any gene: 8. CDR3 in amino acids: CASSHLAGSGEQFF. CDR3 nucleotides: TGTGCCAGCAGCCATTTAGCGGGATCGGGAGAGCAGTTCTTC.

V usage is TRBV5-8 and J usage is TRBJ2-1; 7 bases agree with TRBD2. V gave up 3 bases and J gave up 4 bases; unmatched junction bases: 7. Germline V gene lookup returns CDR1 SGHTS and CDR2 YDEGEE. This CDR3 is built from 15 residues. CDR3 nucleotides: TGTGCCAGCAGCTCTCTAGCGGACCTGTACAATGAGCAGTTCTTC. It yields the protein CASSSLADLYNEQFF.

The rearrangement joins TRBV7-6 to TRBJ1-2; 8 bases line up with TRBD1. Looked up from germline, CDR1 is SGHVS and CDR2 is FNYEAQ. The trim removed 5 bases at V and 8 bases at J, leaving 7 bases unmatched. This CDR3 is built from 13 residues. Here the CDR3 reads CASSLTGDRGYTF. The CDR3 nucleotides are TGTGCCAGCAGCCTGACAGGGGATCGCGGCTACACCTTC.

The V gene is TRBV5-6, the J gene TRBJ2-1, with 7 bases identical to TRBD1. Germline V gene data show CDR1 as SGHDT and CDR2 as YYEEEE. The CDR3 runs 15 residues. Trimming at V came to 5 bases and at J to 3 bases, leaving 8 bases not matched to a gene. The CDR3 loop reads CASSPAGGVYNEQFF. In nucleotides, the CDR3 is TGTGCCAGCAGTCCCGCAGGGGGAGTCTACAATGAGCAGTTCTTC.

The chain uses TRBV7-8 and TRBJ2-7, with D perhaps TRBD1 (5 bases). Germline V gene sequence: CDR1 SGHVS, CDR2 FQNEAQ. The ends were cut back, 5 bases at V and 1 base at J, with 9 bases in the middle. The CDR3 length is 13 residues. CDR3 region: CASSDTGSYEQYF. In nucleotides, the CDR3 is TGTGCCAGCAGCGACACAGGTTCCTACGAGCAGTACTTC.

The V gene is TRBV2, the J gene TRBJ2-3; D not certain. This CDR3 region has 11 residues. V was trimmed by 4 bases and J by 5 bases, leaving 4 bases between them. Germline CDR1 reads SNHLY; CDR2 reads FYNNEI. The CDR3 DNA sequence: TGTGCCAGCAGTGTTAGAGATACGCAGTATTTT. Protein product: CASSVRDTQYF.

The chain is built from TRBV19 and TRBJ2-3; 10 nucleotides agree with TRBD2. Losses at the gene ends were 4 bases for V and 6 bases for J; bases not matched to a gene: 13. The CDR3 sequence is 17 residues long. The germline CDR1 and CDR2 sequences are LNHDA and SQIVND (reference sequence). The CDR3 sequence is CASSTSLAGALGDTQYF. CDR3 nucleotide sequence: TGTGCCAGTAGTACCTCGCTAGCGGGAGCCCTCGGGGATACGCAGTATTTT.

The V call is TRBV19, the J call TRBJ2-7; 7 bases match TRBD1. Germline V gene data show CDR1 as LNHDA and CDR2 as SQIVND (reference sequence). Trimming removed 2 bases from V and 4 bases from J; junction bases left unmatched: 11. The CDR3 is 16 residues long. The CDR3 is CASSIPRDAGGYEQYF. The CDR3 coding sequence is TGTGCCAGTAGTATACCCCGGGATGCAGGGGGATACGAGCAGTACTTC.

The chain uses TRBV5-5 and TRBJ2-1; D is uncertain. Deletions cut 1 base from V and 6 bases from J, with 5 bases between. Looked up from germline, CDR1 is SGHKS and CDR2 is YYEKEE (reference sequence). The CDR3 runs to 12 residues. The CDR3 is CASSLYSNEQFF. In DNA form, the CDR3 reads TGTGCCAGCAGCTTGTACAGCAATGAGCAGTTCTTC.

This chain connects TRBV19 to TRBJ2-1, with D maybe TRBD1 (5 bases). V was cut by 5 bases and J by 12 bases, with 11 bases left in between. CDR3 length: 11 amino acids. In germline, CDR1 is LNHDA, CDR2 SQIVND (reference sequence). The CDR3 is CASSELGPQFF. CDR3 nucleotides: TGTGCCAGTAGTGAGTTGGGGCCGCAGTTCTTC. Using reference TRBV19 and TRBJ2-1 for the parts outside the CDR3, the full variable domain is DGGITQSPKYLFRKEGQNVTLSCEQNLNHDAMYWYRQDPGQGLRLIYYSQIVNDFQKGDIAEGYSVSREKKESFPLTVTSAQKNPTAFYLCASSELGPQFFGPGTRLTVL.

A single count supports this clone. The chain employs TRBV10-3 and TRBJ1-1; D is possibly TRBD1 (6 bases). The CDR3 extends over 14 amino acids. The germline V gene has CDR1 ENHRY and CDR2 SYGVKD. V shed 10 bases and J shed 3 bases, with 18 bases lying between them. The CDR3 region has the DNA TGTGCCACATTCGGCCCGGGGGCACACACTGAAGCTTTCTTT. Its protein is CATFGPGAHTEAFF.

The chain has TRBV7-9 and TRBJ2-1; possibly TRBD2 for D (7 bases). V was pared by 4 bases and J by 6 bases, with 10 bases between. Germline V gene sequence: CDR1 SEHNR, CDR2 FQNEAQ (reference sequence). The CDR3 covers 13 residues. The CDR3, as DNA: TGTGCCAGCAGCTGGGGAGGGGGCAATGAGCAGTTCTTC. It is translated as CASSWGGGNEQFF. Full variable domain (rest looked up from reference TRBV7-9 and TRBJ2-1): DTGVSQNPRHKITKRGQNVTFRCDPISEHNRLYWYRQTLGQGPEFLTYFQNEAQLEKSRLLSDRFSAERPKGSFSTLEIQRTEQGDSAMYLCASSWGGGNEQFFGPGTRLTVL.

This clone came up a few times. The chain couples TRBV29-1 to TRBJ1-1; D not certain. Germline CDR1 SQVTM, CDR2 ANQGSEA. V shed 6 bases and J shed 5 bases, with 13 bases lying between them. The CDR3 has 12 residues. The chain's CDR3 is CSVDQDLTEAFF. The DNA of the CDR3 is TGCAGCGTCGATCAGGATCTGACTGAAGCTTTCTTT.

V and J are TRBV6-5 and TRBJ2-1; D uncertain. The germline V gene encodes CDR1 MNHEY and CDR2 SVGAGI. The V and J ends lost 2 bases and 7 bases respectively, with 6 bases between them. The CDR3 is 12 residues long. CDR3: CASSYKGNEQFF. CDR3 in DNA: TGTGCCAGCAGTTACAAAGGGAATGAGCAGTTCTTC.